A single sample is the source of the 32 T cell receptor beta chains below, sequenced in a study of T cell repertoires in aging, cancer and after chemotherapy. Amplification of TCR beta used genomic DNA extracted from peripheral blood. Rearranged V-D-J TRB sequences were amplified with a mixed TRB-A/B primer pool. One entry per CDR3 protein results from TCRdb running MiXCR on the multiplex PCR reads. Among about 1,500 distinct CDR3 sequences, about a quarter were seen once, and the ten largest hold over 9.5%. The sequencing sample was made of blood. The origin of the receptors is a human donor in good health.

This clonotype is medium-sized. This chain connects TRBV24-1 to TRBJ2-5, with TRBD1 matching over 10 bases. The V gene's germline CDR1 is KGHDR and CDR2 SFDVKD. The CDR3 is made up of 15 amino acids. V shed 3 bases, J shed 5 bases, and the junction held 5 bases outside the gene matches. The DNA of the CDR3 is TGTGCCACCAGTGATACCGGGACAGGGGCCGAGACCCAGTACTTC. Translated: CATSDTGTGAETQYF.

Comments on this clonotype: An end of the junction differs from the germline gene, which may be a read error. The chain combines TRBV5-1 with TRBJ1-3, with a tentative D call TRBD1 (5 bases). Germline lookup yields CDR1 SGHRS and CDR2 YFSETQ. The CDR3 spans 16 residues. This chain's CDR3 is CASSLGGVSSRNTIYF. DNA for the CDR3: TGCGCCAGCAGCTTGGGGGGGGTGAGCTCTCGAAACACCATATATTTT.

This clonotype has just a few counts. The rearrangement uses TRBV5-1 and TRBJ2-5; D is possibly TRBD2 (5 bases). Germline V lookup: CDR1 SGHRS, CDR2 YFSETQ. The length of the CDR3 is 13 residues. The ends were cut back, 2 bases at V and 4 bases at J, with 9 bases in the middle. This chain's CDR3 is CASSFLAGETQYF. In nucleotides, the CDR3 is TGCGCCAGCAGCTTTCTAGCCGGAGAGACCCAGTACTTC.

V gene TRBV30 combines with J gene TRBJ1-2; D not certain. Germline V lookup: CDR1 GTSNPN, CDR2 SVGIG (reference sequence). The CDR3 is made up of 11 amino acids. V was clipped by 5 bases and J by 4 bases, with 8 bases between them. The DNA for the CDR3 is TGTGCCTGGGAGCTTTTCTATGGCTACACCTTC. Translation gives CAWELFYGYTF.

The chain recombines TRBV20-1 with TRBJ2-7, with D perhaps matching TRBD1 or TRBD2 (6 bases each). This CDR3 has 12 residues. V was pared by 4 bases and J by 6 bases, with 13 bases between. Germline V CDR1 and CDR2: DFQATT, SNEGSKA (reference sequence). CDR3 sequence (DNA): TGCAGTGCTATTGGGGGGCTCGGCGAGCAGTACGTC. Amino acid sequence: CSAIGGLGEQYV.

This clonotype occurred a few times. The chain uses TRBV14 and TRBJ1-1; D gene uncertain. Germline V gene sequence: CDR1 SGHDN, CDR2 FVKESK. The CDR3 sequence is 16 residues long. V gave up 2 bases and J gave up 0 bases, with 13 bases separating them. In nucleotides, the CDR3 is TGTGCCAGCAGCCAAATGGAGGGCAACATGAACACTGAAGCTTTCTTT. Translation gives CASSQMEGNMNTEAFF. Using reference TRBV14 and TRBJ1-1 for the parts outside the CDR3, the full variable domain is EAGVTQFPSHSVIEKGQTVTLRCDPISGHDNLYWYRRVMGKEIKFLLHFVKESKQDESGMPNNRFLAERTGGTYSTLKVQPAELEDSGVYFCASSQMEGNMNTEAFFGQGTRLTVV.

This clonotype has only a few counts. The J gene is TRBJ2-4, the V gene TRBV10-3; perhaps TRBD1 as D (6 bases). The CDR3 is made up of 18 amino acids. The ends were cut back, 10 bases at V and 0 bases at J, with 25 bases in the middle. CDR1 ENHRY and CDR2 SYGVKD come from the germline V gene. CDR3 sequence reads: CATAQGHQRTLAKNIQYF. CDR3 sequence (DNA): TGTGCCACGGCGCAGGGGCACCAGCGGACCCTAGCCAAAAACATTCAGTACTTC.

This clonotype was recorded a few times. J is TRBJ2-7 and V is TRBV24-1; D not certain. Germline V gene data show CDR1 as KGHDR and CDR2 as SFDVKD. Deletions cut 4 bases from V and 3 bases from J, with 9 bases between. The CDR3 runs to 13 residues. DNA for the CDR3: TGTGCCACCAGTGACGTAGCCAGCTACGAGCAGTACTTC. Encoded protein: CATSDVASYEQYF.

The chain employs TRBV5-1 and TRBJ1-4; 10 bases align to TRBD1. The germline V gene encodes CDR1 SGHRS and CDR2 YFSETQ. With V trimmed by 6 bases and J by 6 bases, 11 bases remained unmatched. This CDR3 is 16 amino acids long. The CDR3 reads CASTPGRTGGYEKLFF. The CDR3 DNA follows: TGCGCCAGCACCCCCGGGAGGACAGGGGGTTATGAAAAACTGTTTTTT. The complete variable domain, with remaining parts taken from reference TRBV5-1 and TRBJ1-4, reads KAGVTQTPRYLIKTRGQQVTLSCSPISGHRSVSWYQQTPGQGLQFLFEYFSETQRNKGNFPGRFSGRQFSNSRSEMNVSTLELGDSALYLCASTPGRTGGYEKLFFGSGTQLSVL.

The V gene is TRBV20-1, the J gene TRBJ2-5; possibly TRBD1 for D (5 bases). Trimming pared 1 base from V and 3 bases from J, leaving 9 bases between. The CDR3 totals 13 residues. The germline V gene has CDR1 DFQATT and CDR2 SNEGSKA (reference sequence). CDR3 amino acids: CSARGDSKETQYF. DNA of the CDR3: TGCAGTGCTAGAGGAGACAGTAAAGAGACCCAGTACTTC.

This clonotype was recorded a few times. The J gene is TRBJ2-3, the V gene TRBV7-9; D not resolved. Trimming cost V 1 base and J 14 bases, with 16 bases left between them. Germline assignment: CDR1 SEHNR and CDR2 FQNEAQ (reference sequence). This CDR3 spans 13 amino acids. The CDR3 is CASSLEGITGLYF. The CDR3 nucleotides read TGTGCCAGCAGCTTAGAGGGTATTACGGGCTTGTATTTT. The full variable domain, completed using reference TRBV7-9 and TRBJ2-3, is DTGVSQNPRHKITKRGQNVTFRCDPISEHNRLYWYRQTLGQGPEFLTYFQNEAQLEKSRLLSDRFSAERPKGSFSTLEIQRTEQGDSAMYLCASSLEGITGLYFGPGTRLTVL.

This clonotype is deemed medium-sized (0.01 to 0.1%). Here the CDR3 DNA reads TGTGCCAGCAGTTTGTGGGCGGAAGGAGCAGCTTTCTTT. Translating gives CASSLWAEGAAFF. The gene calls are TRBV12-3 or TRBV12-4 and TRBJ1-1; D not resolved. The CDR3 length is 13 residues. V was pared by 3 bases and J by 10 bases, with 15 bases between.

By frequency in the sample, this clonotype is large. The chain couples TRBV6-1 to TRBJ1-2; tentative D call: TRBD1 (5 bases). Trimming removed 0 bases at V and 9 bases at J, with 17 bases between. The CDR3 runs to 15 residues. Germline assignment: CDR1 MNHNS and CDR2 SASEGT. The CDR3 here is CASSEAGTALGSYTF. The CDR3 DNA sequence: TGTGCCAGCAGTGAAGCCGGGACGGCGTTAGGGAGCTACACCTTC.

This clonotype was seen a handful of times. This chain connects TRBV20-1 to TRBJ2-3; 10 nucleotides line up with TRBD1. CDR1 DFQATT and CDR2 SNEGSKA come from the germline V gene (reference sequence). The CDR3 runs to 14 residues. The J segment lost 3 bases and the V segment lost 6 bases, leaving 6 bases of the junction unmatched. The DNA for the CDR3 is TGCAGTGCGGCTAGACAGGGGGCAACAGATACGCAGTATTTT. Translated: CSAARQGATDTQYF.

This clonotype came up a few times. This CDR3 reads CASNTDRGETQYF. CDR3 in DNA: TGTGCCAGCAACACTGACAGGGGAGAGACCCAGTACTTC. This chain uses TRBV12-3 or TRBV12-4 with TRBJ2-5; TRBD1 aligns across 8 bases. CDR3 length: 13 amino acids. The V gene end was trimmed by 7 bases and the J gene end by 4 bases; junction bases not matched to a gene: 5.

This clonotype ranks as medium-sized. The chain employs TRBV7-6 and TRBJ2-1, with 7 bases fitting TRBD2. Losses at the gene ends were 5 bases for V and 4 bases for J; bases not matched to a gene: 11. The CDR3 is 16 residues long. Germline lookup yields CDR1 SGHVS and CDR2 FNYEAQ. CDR3 sequence: CASSLGAGRNYNEQFF. The CDR3 DNA follows: TGTGCCAGCAGCCTTGGGGCCGGGAGGAATTACAATGAGCAGTTCTTC.

Only a few counts were recorded for this clonotype. J is TRBJ1-1 and V is TRBV5-6, with 8 bases fitting TRBD1. CDR3 size: 14 residues. Germline assignment: CDR1 SGHDT and CDR2 YYEEEE. Losses at the gene ends were 4 bases for V and 5 bases for J; bases not matched to a gene: 7. CDR3 sequence (DNA): TGTGCCAGCAGCCGAACAGGACAGGGAACTGAAGCTTTCTTT. Residues: CASSRTGQGTEAFF.

The chain is built from TRBV11-3 and TRBJ2-5, with 10 nucleotides matching TRBD2. J lost 3 bases, V lost 2 bases, and 9 bases had no gene match. From germline, CDR1 is SGHNT and CDR2 YENEEA. The CDR3 loop spans 17 amino acids. CDR3 sequence: CASSLMGPSGSEETQYF. CDR3 DNA sequence: TGTGCCAGCAGCTTAATGGGTCCTAGCGGGAGTGAAGAGACCCAGTACTTC.

The J gene is TRBJ1-6, the V gene TRBV6-5; the match to TRBD1 covers 7 bases. Looked up from germline, CDR1 is MNHEY and CDR2 is SVGAGI. V dropped 6 bases and J dropped 5; count of bases not matched to a gene: 4. The CDR3 extends over 14 amino acids. CDR3 residues: CASSWDRDNSPLHF. CDR3 in DNA: TGTGCCAGCAGCTGGGACAGAGATAATTCACCCCTCCACTTT.

V gene TRBV20-1 combines with J gene TRBJ1-2; D unclear. The CDR3 runs 12 residues. Trimming removed 6 bases from V and 8 bases from J, with 16 bases in between. Germline V gene data show CDR1 as DFQATT and CDR2 as SNEGSKA (reference sequence). CDR3 sequence: CSAPADGGGYTF. Written as DNA, the CDR3 is TGCAGTGCCCCCGCCGACGGCGGCGGCTACACCTTC.

This clonotype is large. The chain joins TRBV6-2 or TRBV6-3 to TRBJ2-3; no clear D. CDR3 size: 12 residues. Germline lookup yields CDR1 MNHEY and CDR2 SVGEGT. The V end was cut by 7 bases, the J end by 6 bases, with 11 bases between. This chain's CDR3 is CASTGEKDTQYF. The CDR3 coding sequence is TGTGCCAGCACCGGCGAGAAGGATACGCAGTATTTT.

In this sample, this clonotype is large (0.1 to 1%). J is TRBJ2-3 and V is TRBV6-6; D may be TRBD2 (5 bases). V lost 4 bases to trimming and J lost 2 bases, with 16 bases between them. The CDR3 spans 16 residues. Germline CDR1 reads MNHNY; CDR2 reads SVGAGI (reference sequence). This CDR3 reads CASSLTGAEDTDTQYF. The DNA of the CDR3 is TGTGCCAGCAGTTTGACTGGAGCGGAAGACACAGATACGCAGTATTTT.

The V and J genes are TRBV20-1 and TRBJ1-4; D not resolved. V lost 4 bases to trimming and J lost 6 bases, with 15 bases between them. The CDR3 sequence is 14 residues long. Germline lookup yields CDR1 DFQATT and CDR2 SNEGSKA (reference sequence). The CDR3 loop is CSATLAGDHEKLFF. The CDR3 nucleotides are TGCAGTGCTACCTTGGCGGGAGATCATGAAAAACTGTTTTTT.

Relative to its sample, this clonotype is large (0.1 to 1%). This rearrangement joins TRBV27 to TRBJ2-7; D may be TRBD1 or TRBD2 (5 bases each). This CDR3 spans 13 amino acids. The germline gives CDR1 MNHEY, CDR2 SMNVEV (reference sequence). V lost 5 bases and J 6 bases, leaving 14 bases between the germline ends. CDR3 coding DNA: TGTGCCAGCAGTCTAAGCGGTGGGGGCGAGCAGTACTTC. This sequence encodes CASSLSGGGEQYF.

This clonotype rates as large. This chain connects TRBV6-1 to TRBJ1-5; TRBD1 aligns across 7 bases. The ends lost 11 bases at V and 4 bases at J; junction bases unmatched: 5. CDR1 MNHNS and CDR2 SASEGT come from the germline V gene. This CDR3 has 12 residues. The CDR3 sequence: CAVGQVNQPQHF. The CDR3 DNA sequence: TGTGCCGTCGGACAGGTTAATCAGCCCCAGCATTTT.

This clonotype is termed medium-sized. This chain uses TRBV6-4 with TRBJ2-6; 9 nucleotides match TRBD1. CDR3 size: 19 residues. Germline-derived CDR1 and CDR2 are MRHNA and SNTAGT. V gave up 6 bases and J gave up 0 bases; unmatched junction bases: 12. The CDR3 reads CASSETGGQLFSGANVLTF. For the CDR3, the DNA is TGTGCCAGCAGCGAAACAGGGGGCCAACTTTTCTCTGGGGCCAACGTCCTGACTTTC.

The chain employs TRBV5-1 and TRBJ2-3; a possible D gene is TRBD1 (6 bases). The CDR3 is 14 amino acids. In germline, CDR1 is SGHRS, CDR2 YFSETQ. V was clipped by 4 bases and J by 3 bases, with 12 bases between them. The CDR3: CASSIGQRTDTQYF. The CDR3 DNA reads TGCGCCAGCAGCATAGGACAGAGAACAGATACGCAGTATTTT.

The V call is TRBV5-1, the J call TRBJ2-2; unclear D gene. V lost 2 bases and J 7 bases, leaving 6 bases between the germline ends. This CDR3 has 12 residues. CDR1 SGHRS and CDR2 YFSETQ come from the germline V gene. CDR3 residues: CASSFQDGELFF. The CDR3 DNA reads as TGCGCCAGCAGCTTCCAGGACGGGGAGCTGTTTTTT.

This clonotype is large in the sample. The chain combines TRBV6-5 with TRBJ2-5, with 11 bases matching TRBD2. Trimming at V came to 2 bases and at J to 5 bases, leaving 4 bases not matched to a gene. Per the germline V gene, CDR1 is MNHEY and CDR2 is SVGAGI. The CDR3 covers 15 residues. CDR3 in amino acids: CASSYLAGGTETQYF. As DNA, the CDR3 is TGTGCCAGCAGTTACCTAGCGGGAGGTACGGAGACCCAGTACTTC.

This chain links TRBV14 with TRBJ1-1; D is unclear. Germline values: CDR1 SGHDN, CDR2 FVKESK. This CDR3 has 17 residues. Trimming stripped 0 bases from V and 1 base from J, with 15 bases between. CDR3: CASSQDLSYRGNTEAFF. The CDR3 region has the DNA TGTGCCAGCAGCCAAGATCTCTCCTACAGAGGGAACACTGAAGCTTTCTTT.

This clonotype is labeled large. The chain joins TRBV27 to TRBJ2-6; D is undetermined. The V and J ends lost 6 bases and 2 bases respectively, with 17 bases between them. The CDR3 has 17 amino acids. CDR1 and CDR2 (germline): MNHEY, SMNVEV (reference sequence). CDR3 sequence (DNA): TGTGCCAGCAGCGAAGCCGGGCCACGGGCTGGGGCCAACGTCCTGACTTTC. Its translation: CASSEAGPRAGANVLTF.

The count of this clonotype is one. This rearrangement joins TRBV12-3 or TRBV12-4 to TRBJ2-5; 16 bases are a match to TRBD2. J gave up 1 base and V 6 bases, and 5 bases lay outside the gene matches. The CDR3 runs 17 residues. CDR3 sequence reads: CASSPGTSGRVQETQYF. As DNA, the CDR3 is TGTGCCAGCAGCCCCGGGACTAGCGGGAGGGTCCAAGAGACCCAGTACTTC.